One and the same sample provided the 3 T cell receptor beta chains below, sequenced in a study of T cells expressing NK-cell markers. With the 5' RACE reads reprocessed, TCRdb shows one record per CDR3 protein and no DNA. The sample totals fewer than 400,000 distinct CDR3 sequences. The sequencing sample was made of blood T cells: a sorted CD56 or NKG2C T cell subset, CD4+ or CD8+ T cells, or bulk PBMC T cells (not recorded which). These receptors came from a woman in her 50s in good health.

The chain joins TRBV5-6 to TRBJ2-2; TCRdb's assignment of TRBD2 cannot be checked, as there is no DNA. Germline V gene lookup returns CDR1 SGHDT and CDR2 YYEEEE. There are 18 residues in the CDR3. CDR3 residues: CASSQRGLAELGTGELFF.

The V and J genes are TRBV9 and TRBJ2-1. The CDR3 contains 13 residues. Germline-derived CDR1 and CDR2 are SGDLS and YYNGEE. CDR3 protein: CASSVALYNEQFF.

V usage is TRBV5-1 and J usage is TRBJ1-1. CDR3 size: 13 residues. Germline-derived CDR1 and CDR2 are SGHRS and YFSETQ. CDR3 amino acids: CASSLAGGGYAFF.